The rows below give T cell receptor beta chains drawn from one sample of a study of Graves' ophthalmopathy and Graves' hyperthyroidism. TCRdb used MiXCR to reprocess the multiplex PCR reads, holding one entry per CDR3 protein. This sample carries about 480,000 distinct CDR3 sequences, around an eighth of them seen once, and the ten largest clones take 9.8%. Sequencing used blood. Every receptor here comes from a woman in her 30s with Graves' ophthalmopathy. The CDR3 runs from the conserved cysteine through the conserved F or W. A D gene is named only where the DNA matches it firmly. The size field reads once, few, many, or a class for an expanded clone.

V gene	D gene	J gene	clone size	CDR3 DNA	CDR3 protein
TRBV15	-	TRBJ1-5	many	TGTGCCACCAGCAGAGATTCCGTGCAGCCCCAGCATTTT	CATSRDSVQPQHF
TRBV15	-	TRBJ1-1	few	TGTGCCACCAGCAGAGATTTAGGCGAGGGGGGCACTGAAGCTTTCTTT	CATSRDLGEGGTEAFF
TRBV20-1	-	TRBJ1-2	many	TGCAGTGCTAGAGGACAGGATAACTATGGCTACACCTTC	CSARGQDNYGYTF
TRBV6-1	TRBD1	TRBJ1-2	many	TGTGCCAGCACTGTTAACAGGGGGGAAGGCTACACCTTC	CASTVNRGEGYTF
TRBV20-1	-	TRBJ1-1	many	TGCAGTGCTAGACAAACAGGGAACACTGAAGCTTTCTTT	CSARQTGNTEAFF
TRBV4-1	-	TRBJ1-3	many	TGCGCCAGCAGCCCTTGGAGGGCGACTGGAAACACCATATATTTT	CASSPWRATGNTIYF
TRBV28	-	TRBJ1-5	many	TGTGCCAGCAGTTTTATGGGAGGGGGCAATCAGCCCCAGCATTTT	CASSFMGGGNQPQHF
TRBV2	TRBD1	TRBJ2-4	few	TGTGCCAGCAGTGAAATAGGCCGCCGGGACAGGGGGCGGCCCCCGGAGAAAAACATTCAGTACTTC	CASSEIGRRDRGRPPEKNIQYF
TRBV30	TRBD1	TRBJ1-2	many	TGTGCCTGGAGAAGACAGGGGCTCTATGGCTACACCTTC	CAWRRQGLYGYTF
TRBV6-5	TRBD1	TRBJ1-5	many	TGTGCCAGCAGAACTGACAGGGGCGACAATCAGCCCCAGCATTTT	CASRTDRGDNQPQHF
TRBV2	TRBD1	TRBJ1-5	many	TGTGCCGGCCGGACAGGCCCCAATCAGCCCCAGCATTTT	CAGRTGPNQPQHF